These 21 T cell receptor beta chains share one sample of origin, sequenced in a study of identical twins. TCRdb reprocessed the 5' RACE reads with MiXCR, giving one entry per CDR3 protein. The sample lists roughly 630,000 distinct CDR3 sequences, about 7% occurring once. These data also featured in a second study, about yellow fever vaccine responses in identical twins.

Sequences were obtained from PBMCs. The receptors derive from a woman under 30 in good health.

This clonotype was seen only a few times. This chain connects TRBV6-4 to TRBJ2-3; the D gene is possibly TRBD2 (7 bases). V lost 2 bases, J lost 8 bases, and 14 bases lay in between. The CDR3 has 14 residues. CDR1 is MRHNA and CDR2 is SNTAGT in the germline V gene. The CDR3 spells CASSDGGGGGTQYF. The CDR3 DNA reads TGTGCCAGCAGTGACGGCGGGGGCGGAGGTACGCAGTATTTT.

This clonotype was seen repeatedly, ten times or more. The genes are TRBV20-1 and TRBJ2-1; D perhaps matches TRBD1 (7 bases). Germline V CDR1 and CDR2: DFQATT, SNEGSKA (reference sequence). Trimming took off 0 bases at V and 2 bases at J, with 14 bases between the two ends. This CDR3 is 16 amino acids long. This chain's CDR3 is CSARDLEGATYNEQFF. In DNA, the CDR3 is TGCAGTGCTAGAGATTTGGAGGGGGCCACCTACAATGAGCAGTTCTTC.

V usage is TRBV20-1 and J usage is TRBJ2-1, with 9 bases lining up with TRBD2. The germline gives CDR1 DFQATT, CDR2 SNEGSKA (reference sequence). The length of the CDR3 is 16 residues. V gave up 2 bases and J gave up 2 bases; unmatched junction bases: 7. The CDR3 coding sequence is TGCAGTGCTAGAATGGGGTCTAGCGGGGCCTACAATGAGCAGTTCTTC. This translates into CSARMGSSGAYNEQFF.

The chain links TRBV7-9 to TRBJ1-4, with D tentatively TRBD1 (5 bases). CDR1 and CDR2 from the germline V gene are SEHNR and FQNEAQ (reference sequence). The CDR3 extends over 14 amino acids. V was trimmed by 3 bases and J by 4 bases, leaving 9 bases between them. The CDR3 protein is CASSFGGDNEKLFF. DNA for the CDR3: TGTGCCAGCAGCTTCGGGGGTGATAATGAAAAACTGTTTTTT.

This clonotype was recorded a few times. The DNA for the CDR3 is TGCAGCGTTGAAGATAACAAGGTATGCGAGCAGTACTTC. Translation: CSVEDNKVCEQYF. The genes are TRBV29-1 and TRBJ2-7; D gene unclear. The germline gives CDR1 SQVTM, CDR2 ANQGSEA. V was trimmed by 0 bases and J by 6 bases, leaving 12 bases between them. The CDR3 runs 13 residues.

The chain carries TRBV2 and TRBJ2-5, with 7 nucleotides matching TRBD1. Germline values: CDR1 SNHLY, CDR2 FYNNEI. This CDR3 is 15 amino acids long. Unmatched junction bases numbered 12, after V lost 6 bases and J lost 5 bases. The CDR3 DNA is TGTGCCAGCAGCGAAATAGACAGGGATCTTGAGACCCAGTACTTC. Protein product: CASSEIDRDLETQYF.

This clonotype has a count of ten or more. The CDR3 loop is CSVGTSERGGELFF. In nucleotides, the CDR3 is TGCAGTGTCGGGACCTCAGAGCGTGGCGGGGAGCTGTTTTTT. V is TRBV20-1 and J is TRBJ2-2; D could derive from TRBD1 or TRBD2 (5 bases each). The CDR3 extends over 14 amino acids. The germline gives CDR1 DFQATT, CDR2 SNEGSKA (reference sequence). Trimming stripped 7 bases from V and 7 bases from J, with 19 bases between.

This clonotype was detected many times. This chain links TRBV29-1 with TRBJ1-5; D is unresolved. With 4 bases removed from V and 5 bases from J, the gap between germline ends came to 18 bases. The V gene's germline CDR1 is SQVTM and CDR2 ANQGSEA. The CDR3 runs 15 residues. The CDR3 nucleotides are TGCAGCGTTGCAAGCGGCGGAGGTAAGGATCAGCCCCAGCATTTT. Amino acids: CSVASGGGKDQPQHF. Supplemented by reference TRBV29-1 and TRBJ1-5, the full variable domain reads SAVISQKPSRDICQRGTSLTIQCQVDSQVTMMFWYRQQPGQSLTLIATANQGSEATYESGFVIDKFPISRPNLTFSTLTVSNMSPEDSSIYLCSVASGGGKDQPQHFGDGTRLSIL.

This clonotype was observed a handful of times. The chain recombines TRBV3-1 with TRBJ1-1; a weak D match, TRBD1 (5 bases). The V end was cut by 0 bases, the J end by 4 bases, with 12 bases between. CDR1 and CDR2 (germline): LGHDT, YNNKEL (reference sequence). CDR3 length: 15 residues. CDR3 bases: TGTGCCAGCAGCCAAGATCCCCAGGGTCGCACTGAAGCTTTCTTT. This sequence encodes CASSQDPQGRTEAFF.

This clonotype was recorded a few times. The chain employs TRBV15 and TRBJ2-5; D may be TRBD2 (5 bases). The length of the CDR3 is 14 residues. The V gene lost 3 bases and the J gene lost 0 bases, with 8 bases spanning the gap. Germline V gene lookup returns CDR1 LNHNV and CDR2 YYDKDF (reference sequence). In nucleotides, the CDR3 is TGTGCCACCAGCAGCCTGGACTACCAAGAGACCCAGTACTTC. This sequence encodes CATSSLDYQETQYF.

This clonotype was seen a handful of times. The rearrangement uses TRBV18 and TRBJ1-5, with D hard to call. Trimming pared 0 bases from V and 5 bases from J, leaving 8 bases between. The CDR3 is 14 residues long. The germline V gene has CDR1 KGHSH and CDR2 LQKENI. CDR3 bases: TGTGCCAGCTCACCACCGGAGTACCATCAGCCCCAGCATTTT. Translated: CASSPPEYHQPQHF.

In this sample, this clonotype turned up many times. CDR3 sequence: CASSLESGNEKLFF. The DNA of the CDR3 is TGCGCCAGCAGCTTGGAGTCAGGAAATGAAAAACTGTTTTTT. The V call is TRBV5-1, the J call TRBJ1-4, with unresolved D. The CDR3 contains 14 residues. Trimming took 0 bases from V and 5 from J, leaving 8 bases between them. Germline assignment: CDR1 SGHRS and CDR2 YFSETQ.

The chain uses TRBV12-3 or TRBV12-4 and TRBJ2-7, with TRBD1 matching over 10 bases. This CDR3 comprises 13 residues. V lost 4 bases to trimming and J lost 10 bases; unmatched junction nucleotides: 7. CDR3 loop: CASSSRQGATQYF. CDR3 DNA sequence: TGTGCCAGCAGTTCTAGACAGGGGGCTACCCAGTACTTC.

There are many counts of this clonotype. The V gene is TRBV27, the J gene TRBJ2-2; D is possibly TRBD2 (5 bases). The length of the CDR3 is 16 residues. V lost 5 bases, J lost 6 bases, and 19 bases lay in between. CDR1 and CDR2 from the germline V gene are MNHEY and SMNVEV (reference sequence). The CDR3 DNA reads TGTGCCAGCAGTCCGACTGGACTCCTCTTAGCCGGGGAGCTGTTTTTT. Translated: CASSPTGLLLAGELFF.

This clonotype was detected ten times or more. This rearrangement joins TRBV12-3 or TRBV12-4 to TRBJ1-2; TRBD1 agrees at 8 bases. Losses at the gene ends were 8 bases for V and 8 bases for J; bases not matched to a gene: 10. The CDR3 consists of 13 residues. The CDR3 loop is CASSSGTGGGYTF. In DNA form, the CDR3 reads TGTGCCAGCTCTTCCGGGACAGGTGGCGGCTACACCTTC.

The chain joins TRBV5-1 to TRBJ2-3, with 12 bases aligning to TRBD1. The length of the CDR3 is 16 residues. Trimming at V came to 0 bases and at J to 5 bases, leaving 4 bases not matched to a gene. Germline assignment: CDR1 SGHRS and CDR2 YFSETQ. CDR3 sequence (DNA): TGCGCCAGCAGCTTGGCTGGGACAGGGGGCTTAGATACGCAGTATTTT. Encoded protein: CASSLAGTGGLDTQYF.

This clonotype was recorded a few times. The chain couples TRBV12-3 or TRBV12-4 to TRBJ2-2, with D tentatively TRBD1 or TRBD2 (6 bases each). There are 15 residues in the CDR3. V was trimmed by 3 bases and J by 6 bases, leaving 14 bases between them. CDR3 in DNA: TGTGCCAGCAGTTTTAGGGGGGAAATCTCCGGGGAGCTGTTTTTT. This codes for CASSFRGEISGELFF.

This clonotype has more than one count but fewer than ten. This CDR3 is CASRNIGDNIQYF. The CDR3 region has the DNA TGTGCCAGTAGAAATATAGGGGATAACATTCAGTACTTC. V usage is TRBV19 and J usage is TRBJ2-4, with D perhaps TRBD1 (5 bases). The CDR3 runs to 13 residues. Germline lookup yields CDR1 LNHDA and CDR2 SQIVND (reference sequence). V dropped 6 bases and J dropped 7 bases, with 13 bases sitting between them.

This clonotype was seen a few times. The chain couples TRBV20-1 to TRBJ2-3; 9 bases line up with TRBD2. The V gene's germline CDR1 is DFQATT and CDR2 SNEGSKA (reference sequence). The CDR3 spans 14 residues. Trimming removed 4 bases from V and 2 bases from J; junction bases left unmatched: 4. For the CDR3, the DNA is TGCAGTGCTAATAGCGGGGGAAACACAGATACGCAGTATTTT. It specifies CSANSGGNTDTQYF.

In this sample, this clonotype turned up many times. V usage is TRBV5-1 and J usage is TRBJ2-5, with 9 bases matching TRBD2. V shed 3 bases and J 2 bases; nucleotides not matched to a gene: 8. The CDR3 runs 16 residues. Germline V gene sequence: CDR1 SGHRS, CDR2 YFSETQ. The CDR3 sequence: CASSSGVAGVQETQYF. CDR3 coding DNA: TGCGCCAGCAGCTCCGGGGTAGCGGGAGTACAAGAGACCCAGTACTTC.

V is TRBV7-9 and J is TRBJ1-1; D not resolved. Deletions cut 1 base from V and 2 bases from J, with 8 bases between. CDR1 is SEHNR, CDR2 FQNEAQ, per germline (reference sequence). The CDR3 has 14 amino acids. The CDR3, as DNA: TGTGCCAGCAGCTTAGGTCCGGACAACACTGAAGCTTTCTTT. Amino acids: CASSLGPDNTEAFF.